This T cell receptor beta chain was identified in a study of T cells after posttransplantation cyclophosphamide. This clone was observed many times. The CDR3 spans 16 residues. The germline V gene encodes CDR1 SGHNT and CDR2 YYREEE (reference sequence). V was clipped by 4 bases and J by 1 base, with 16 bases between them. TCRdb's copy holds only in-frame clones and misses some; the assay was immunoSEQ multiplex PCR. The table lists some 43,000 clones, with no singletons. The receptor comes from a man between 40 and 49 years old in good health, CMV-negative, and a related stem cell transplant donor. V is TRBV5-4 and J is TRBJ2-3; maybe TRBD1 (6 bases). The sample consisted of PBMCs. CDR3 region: CASSPNRVYGTDTQYF. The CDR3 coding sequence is TGTGCCAGCAGCCCCAACAGGGTTTATGGCACAGATACGCAGTATTTT.